This T cell receptor beta chain was observed in a study of blood T cell repertoires in COVID-19. Study-level background: Acute-phase and convalescent COVID-19 samples originated in the United States, Italy and Spain.

The CDR3 spans 18 residues. Germline loops: CDR1 SGHTA, CDR2 FQGNSA. The trim removed 5 bases at V and 0 bases at J, leaving 8 bases unmatched. Profiling relied on immunoSEQ multiplex PCR, and the TCRdb table lists in-frame clones only, not all of them. The table lists about 410,000 clones, approximately 89% of them singletons, with about 1.6% in the top ten. The TCR originated in a woman aged 40 to 50 with COVID-19, enrolled during active disease. The sequencing input was peripheral blood. The chain recombines TRBV7-2 with TRBJ2-6, with 9 bases aligning to TRBD2. The CDR3 bases are TGTGCCAGCAGCCCTCGACTAGCGGTAGGCTCTGGGGCCAACGTCCTGACTTTC. Its translation is CASSPRLAVGSGANVLTF.